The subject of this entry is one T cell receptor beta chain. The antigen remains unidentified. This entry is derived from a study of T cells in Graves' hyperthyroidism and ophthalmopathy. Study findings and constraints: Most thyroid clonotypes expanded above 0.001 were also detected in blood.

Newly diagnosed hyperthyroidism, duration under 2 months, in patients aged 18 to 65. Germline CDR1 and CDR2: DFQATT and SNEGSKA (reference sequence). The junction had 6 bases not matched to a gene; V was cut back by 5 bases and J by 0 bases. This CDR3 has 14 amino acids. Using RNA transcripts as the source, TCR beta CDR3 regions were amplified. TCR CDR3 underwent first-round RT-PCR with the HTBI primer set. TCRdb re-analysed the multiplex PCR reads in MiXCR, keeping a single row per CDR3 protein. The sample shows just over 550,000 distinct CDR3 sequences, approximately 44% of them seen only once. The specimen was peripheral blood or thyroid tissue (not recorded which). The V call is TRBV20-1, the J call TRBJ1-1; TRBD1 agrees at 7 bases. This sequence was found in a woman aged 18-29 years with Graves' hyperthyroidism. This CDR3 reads CSAGRQGVNTEAFF. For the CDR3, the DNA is TGCAGTGCTGGACGACAGGGCGTGAACACTGAAGCTTTCTTT.